This TCR beta chain was identified in a study of T cells in Graves' hyperthyroidism and ophthalmopathy. Study-level results: Ophthalmopathy was distinguished from stable hyperthyroidism by 13 V-J signatures.

The sample holds many counts of this clonotype. Its antigen is still unknown. Using RNA transcripts as the source, TCR beta CDR3 regions were amplified. HTBI primers were the set used in a first-round RT-PCR of the TCR CDR3. From the multiplex PCR reads, TCRdb called clonotypes with MiXCR, one entry per CDR3 protein. The data show almost 250,000 distinct CDR3 sequences, more than 20% seen once. In the ophthalmopathy cohort, Clinical Activity Score was at least 3, NOSPECS grade at least 4, and duration under 3 months. About 9.4 ml fresh peripheral blood yielded the PBMCs. The germline V gene encodes CDR1 SGDLS and CDR2 YYNGEE. Trimming stripped 0 bases from V and 0 bases from J, with 7 bases between. The length of the CDR3 is 15 residues.

Sequenced: blood. This receptor was identified in a woman aged 40 to 50 with Graves' ophthalmopathy. V gene TRBV9 combines with J gene TRBJ1-3, with D unclear. The DNA of the CDR3 is TGTGCCAGCAGCGTAGAGGGCGGCTCTGGAAACACCATATATTTT. Translating it yields CASSVEGGSGNTIYF.